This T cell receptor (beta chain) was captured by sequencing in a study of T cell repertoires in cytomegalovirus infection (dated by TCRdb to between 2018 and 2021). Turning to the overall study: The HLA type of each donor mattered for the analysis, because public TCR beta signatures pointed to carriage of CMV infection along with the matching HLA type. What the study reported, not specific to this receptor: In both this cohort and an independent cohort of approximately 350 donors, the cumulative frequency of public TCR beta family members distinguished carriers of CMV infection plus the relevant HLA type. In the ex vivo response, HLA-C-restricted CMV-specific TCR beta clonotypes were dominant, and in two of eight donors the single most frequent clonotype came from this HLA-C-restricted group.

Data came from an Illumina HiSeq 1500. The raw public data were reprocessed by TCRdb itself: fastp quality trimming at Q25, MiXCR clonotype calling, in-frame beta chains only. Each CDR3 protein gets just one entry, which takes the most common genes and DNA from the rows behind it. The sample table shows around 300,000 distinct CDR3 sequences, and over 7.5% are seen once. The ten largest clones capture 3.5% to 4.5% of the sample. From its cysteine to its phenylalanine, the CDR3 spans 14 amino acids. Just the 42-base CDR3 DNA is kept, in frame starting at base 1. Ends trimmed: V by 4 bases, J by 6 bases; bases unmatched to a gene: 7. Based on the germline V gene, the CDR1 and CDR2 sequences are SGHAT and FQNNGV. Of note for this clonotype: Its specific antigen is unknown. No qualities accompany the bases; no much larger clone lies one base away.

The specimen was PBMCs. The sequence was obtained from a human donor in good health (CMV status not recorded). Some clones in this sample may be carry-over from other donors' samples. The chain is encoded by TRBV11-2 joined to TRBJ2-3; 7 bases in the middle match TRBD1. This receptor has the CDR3 CASSSYLQGDTQYF. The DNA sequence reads TGTGCCAGCAGCTCGTATTTACAGGGGGATACGCAGTATTTT.